This TCR beta chain was obtained from a study of T cell repertoires in cytomegalovirus infection. Overall study: Public TCR beta signatures marked donors with CMV infection and the matching HLA.

V gave up 0 bases and J gave up 5 bases, with 14 bases separating them. The CDR3 is 15 residues long. Germline CDR1 reads SGHKS; CDR2 reads YYEKEE (reference sequence). Of note for this clonotype: The antigen is undetermined.

TCRdb independently ran MiXCR on the reads; one entry per CDR3 protein. The sample carries some 200,000 distinct CDR3 sequences, less than 9.5% recorded once. Regarding the study as a whole: Identification of carriers of CMV plus the relevant HLA was performed using cumulative public TCR beta family frequency. Clonotypes of TCR beta that were HLA-C-restricted and CMV-specific dominated the ex vivo response.

The chain uses TRBV5-5 and TRBJ2-5; D perhaps matches TRBD2 (6 bases). This TCR was recovered from a human donor in good health (CMV status not recorded). Some clones in this sample may be carry-over from other donors' samples. Material: PBMCs. Here the CDR3 reads CASSLDFLAGETQYF. The DNA for the CDR3 is TGTGCCAGCAGCTTGGACTTCCTCGCGGGGGAGACCCAGTACTTC.